This record covers a single TCR beta chain. The antigen remains unidentified. Deletions cut 2 bases from V and 1 base from J, with 9 bases between. Germline V CDR1 and CDR2: SGHNT, YYREEE (reference sequence). The CDR3 has 14 residues. These data are taken from a study of T cell responses to AZD1222 COVID-19 vaccine. Whole-study findings and limits: Baseline serostatus was positive in only 5 to 7 AZD1222 recipients. Repertoire samples came only from after the peak T cell response. Vaccine-associated CD4 TCRs spanned spike, dominant at 160-218 and 743-854. The donors showed a predominance of white British ancestry and of females, with possible underestimation of clonal diversity.

Sequencing used immunoSEQ multiplex PCR; TCRdb keeps in-frame clones, though not all of them. Among about 150,000 clones listed, 88% were seen once. This TCR came from an adult who received the MenACWY meningococcal vaccine as a control. V and J are TRBV5-4 and TRBJ1-2; D is perhaps TRBD1 (5 bases). Specimen: peripheral blood, collected 28 days after the second dose of the MenACWY control vaccine. This CDR3 reads CASSFFGGNYGYTF. The CDR3, as DNA: TGTGCCAGCAGCTTTTTCGGGGGTAACTATGGCTACACCTTC.